The clone carrying this T cell receptor beta chain occurred once. Its antigen is currently unknown. The CDR3 covers 14 residues. The germline gives CDR1 LNHDA, CDR2 SQIVND (reference sequence). The ends lost 7 bases at V and 4 bases at J; junction bases unmatched: 9. The data were taken from a study of cytomegalovirus exposure and HLA in healthy donors. Whole-study context: An early release of data contained about 85 million unique TCRs, which came from HLA-typed donors.

Study-wide findings and caveats: Common viral pathogens seemed to be connected with several of the most significant clusters, according to a later analysis. In a later analysis, productive TCRs from donors in an Asian-associated ancestry cluster reportedly carried fewer N-insertions than the cohort mean.

In the PCR, 60 Vbeta and 13 Jbeta primers were used. Profiling relied on immunoSEQ multiplex PCR, and the TCRdb table lists in-frame clones only, not all of them. The data show under 200,000 clones, about 80% seen once. Sequenced input: PBMCs. This clonotype originated in a woman in her forties or fifties in good health and CMV-seronegative. The gene calls are TRBV19 and TRBJ2-5; 7 nucleotides match TRBD2. CDR3 protein: CASMGGALGETQYF. The CDR3 nucleotides read TGTGCCAGTATGGGAGGGGCCCTCGGAGAGACCCAGTACTTC.